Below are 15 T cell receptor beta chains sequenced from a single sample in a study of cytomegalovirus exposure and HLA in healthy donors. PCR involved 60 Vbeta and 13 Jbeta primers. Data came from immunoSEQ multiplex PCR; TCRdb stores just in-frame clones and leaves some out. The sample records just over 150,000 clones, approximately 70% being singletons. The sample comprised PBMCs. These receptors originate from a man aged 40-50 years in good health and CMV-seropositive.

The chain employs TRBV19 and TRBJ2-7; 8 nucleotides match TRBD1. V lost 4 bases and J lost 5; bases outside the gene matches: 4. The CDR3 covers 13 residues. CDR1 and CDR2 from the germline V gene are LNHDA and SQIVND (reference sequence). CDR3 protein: CASSRTGKNEQYF. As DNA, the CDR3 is TGTGCCAGTAGTAGGACAGGGAAGAACGAGCAGTACTTC.

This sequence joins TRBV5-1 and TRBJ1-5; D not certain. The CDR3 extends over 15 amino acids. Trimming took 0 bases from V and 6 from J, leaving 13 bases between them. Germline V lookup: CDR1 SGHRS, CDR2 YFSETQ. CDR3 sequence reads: CASSLAGEDGQPQHF. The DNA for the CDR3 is TGCGCCAGCAGCTTGGCCGGGGAGGATGGTCAGCCCCAGCATTTT.

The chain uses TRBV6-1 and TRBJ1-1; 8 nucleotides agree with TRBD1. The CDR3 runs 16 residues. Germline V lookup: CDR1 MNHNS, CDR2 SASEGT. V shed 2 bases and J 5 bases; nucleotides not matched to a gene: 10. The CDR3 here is CASSESQGAGGTEAFF. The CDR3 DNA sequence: TGTGCCAGCAGTGAAAGCCAGGGGGCGGGTGGAACTGAAGCTTTCTTT.

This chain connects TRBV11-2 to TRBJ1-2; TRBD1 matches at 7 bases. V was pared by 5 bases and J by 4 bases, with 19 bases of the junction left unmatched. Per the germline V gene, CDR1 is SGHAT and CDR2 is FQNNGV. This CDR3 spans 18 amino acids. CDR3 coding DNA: TGTGCCAGCAGCCCCCTCGGAGGGGGCGGCCTATCCCGCTATGGCTACACCTTC. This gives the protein CASSPLGGGGLSRYGYTF.

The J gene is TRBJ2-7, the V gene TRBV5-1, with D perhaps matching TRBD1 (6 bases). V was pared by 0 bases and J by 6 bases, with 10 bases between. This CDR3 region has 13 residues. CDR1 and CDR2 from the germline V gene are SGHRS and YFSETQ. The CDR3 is CASSLAPRGEQYF. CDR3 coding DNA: TGCGCCAGCAGCTTGGCCCCCAGGGGCGAGCAGTACTTC. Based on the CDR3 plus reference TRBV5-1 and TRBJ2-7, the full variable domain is KAGVTQTPRYLIKTRGQQVTLSCSPISGHRSVSWYQQTPGQGLQFLFEYFSETQRNKGNFPGRFSGRQFSNSRSEMNVSTLELGDSALYLCASSLAPRGEQYFGPGTRLTVT.

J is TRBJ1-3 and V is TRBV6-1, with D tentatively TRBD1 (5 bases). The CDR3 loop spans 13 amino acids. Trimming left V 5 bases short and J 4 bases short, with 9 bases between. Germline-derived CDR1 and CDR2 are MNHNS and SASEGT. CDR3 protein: CASSSRQGNTIYF. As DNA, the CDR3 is TGTGCCAGCAGTTCTAGACAGGGAAACACCATATATTTT.

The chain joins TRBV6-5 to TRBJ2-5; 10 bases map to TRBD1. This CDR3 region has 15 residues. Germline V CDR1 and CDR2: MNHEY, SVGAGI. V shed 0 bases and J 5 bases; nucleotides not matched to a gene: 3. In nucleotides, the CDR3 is TGTGCCAGCAGTTACTCGCCGGGACAGGGGGAGACCCAGTACTTC. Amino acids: CASSYSPGQGETQYF.

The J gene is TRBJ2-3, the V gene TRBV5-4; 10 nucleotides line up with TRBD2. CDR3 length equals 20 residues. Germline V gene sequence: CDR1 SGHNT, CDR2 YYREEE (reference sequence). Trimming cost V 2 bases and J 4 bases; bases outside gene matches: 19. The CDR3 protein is CASSFPGLARFRNTPDTQYF. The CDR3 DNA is TGTGCCAGCAGCTTTCCGGGACTAGCGCGATTCAGGAACACTCCAGATACGCAGTATTTT. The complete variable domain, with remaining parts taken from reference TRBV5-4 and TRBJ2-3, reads ETGVTQSPTHLIKTRGQQVTLRCSSQSGHNTVSWYQQALGQGPQFIFQYYREEENGRGNFPPRFSGLQFPNYSSELNVNALELDDSALYLCASSFPGLARFRNTPDTQYFGPGTRLTVL.

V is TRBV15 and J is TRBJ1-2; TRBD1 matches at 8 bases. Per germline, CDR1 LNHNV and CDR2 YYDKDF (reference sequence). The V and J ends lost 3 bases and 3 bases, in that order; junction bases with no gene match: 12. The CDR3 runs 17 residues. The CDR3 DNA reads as TGTGCCACCAGCAGGGGTGCGTCGACAGGGGAACACTATGGCTACACCTTC. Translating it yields CATSRGASTGEHYGYTF.

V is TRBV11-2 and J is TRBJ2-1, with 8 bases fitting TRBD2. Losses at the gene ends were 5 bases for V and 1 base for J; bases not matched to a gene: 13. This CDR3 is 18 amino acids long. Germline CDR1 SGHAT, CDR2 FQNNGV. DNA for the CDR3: TGTGCCAGCAGCCCCGGGGGGGCTAGCGGCCTGTCCTACAATGAGCAGTTCTTC. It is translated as CASSPGGASGLSYNEQFF. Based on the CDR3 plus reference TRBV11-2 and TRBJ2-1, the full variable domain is EAGVAQSPRYKIIEKRQSVAFWCNPISGHATLYWYQQILGQGPKLLIQFQNNGVVDDSQLPKDRFSAERLKGVDSTLKIQPAKLEDSAVYLCASSPGGASGLSYNEQFFGPGTRLTVL.

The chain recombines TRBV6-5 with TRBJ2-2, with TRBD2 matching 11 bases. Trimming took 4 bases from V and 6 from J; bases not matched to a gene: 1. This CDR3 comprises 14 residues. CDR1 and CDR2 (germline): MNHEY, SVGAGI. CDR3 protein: CASSFSGGAGELFF. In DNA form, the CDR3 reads TGTGCCAGCAGTTTTAGCGGGGGGGCCGGGGAGCTGTTTTTT.

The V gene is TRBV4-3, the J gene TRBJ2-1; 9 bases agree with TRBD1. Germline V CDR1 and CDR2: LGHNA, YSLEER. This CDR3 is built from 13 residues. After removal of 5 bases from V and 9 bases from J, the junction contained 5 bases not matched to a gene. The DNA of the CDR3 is TGCGCCAGCAGCGGACAGGGGTGGACTGAGCAGTTCTTC. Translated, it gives CASSGQGWTEQFF.

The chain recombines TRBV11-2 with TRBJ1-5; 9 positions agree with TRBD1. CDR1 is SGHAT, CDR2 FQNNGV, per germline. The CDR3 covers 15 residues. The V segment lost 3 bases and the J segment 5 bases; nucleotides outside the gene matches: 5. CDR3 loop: CASSLRDRDDQPQHF. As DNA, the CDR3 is TGTGCCAGCAGCTTGAGGGACAGGGACGATCAGCCCCAGCATTTT.

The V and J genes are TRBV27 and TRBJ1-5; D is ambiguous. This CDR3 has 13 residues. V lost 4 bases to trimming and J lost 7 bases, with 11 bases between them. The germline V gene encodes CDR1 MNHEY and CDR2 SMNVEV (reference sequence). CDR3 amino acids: CASSSSRWQPQHF. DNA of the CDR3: TGTGCCAGCAGTTCGTCGCGGTGGCAGCCCCAGCATTTT.

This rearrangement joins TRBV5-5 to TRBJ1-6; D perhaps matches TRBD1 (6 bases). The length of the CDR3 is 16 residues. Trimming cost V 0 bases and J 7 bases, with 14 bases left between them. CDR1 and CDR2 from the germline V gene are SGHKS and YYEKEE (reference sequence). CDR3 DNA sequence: TGTGCCAGCAGCTTGGACAGGGCAGGTGAGAATTCACCCCTCCACTTT. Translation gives CASSLDRAGENSPLHF. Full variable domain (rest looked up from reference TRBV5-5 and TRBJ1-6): DAGVTQSPTHLIKTRGQQVTLRCSPISGHKSVSWYQQVLGQGPQFIFQYYEKEERGRGNFPDRFSARQFPNYSSELNVNALLLGDSALYLCASSLDRAGENSPLHFGNGTRLTVT.